The rows below give T cell receptor beta chains drawn from one sample of a study of CD8 T cells in ankylosing spondylitis. TCRdb analysed the 5' RACE reads with MiXCR anew, one entry per CDR3 protein. Of about 390,000 distinct CDR3 sequences listed, around 20% were seen once; the top ten hold around 16%. Sample: blood, either unsorted or a sorted T cell fraction (not recorded which). Receptors originate from a male donor with ankylosing spondylitis. Each CDR3 is given with its conserved first and last residue. Fields, in order: V gene, clone size, J gene, D gene, CDR3 protein, CDR3 DNA. D genes are given only for firm matches. Only some rows state a clone size, as once, few, many or a class for expanded clones.

v_gene: TRBV6-2/TRBV6-3; abundance: -; j_gene: TRBJ2-7; d_gene: TRBD1; CDR3aa: CASSKGQGFEQYF; CDR3nt: TGTGCCAGCAGTAAGGGACAGGGTTTTGAGCAGTACTTC
v_gene: TRBV20-1; abundance: -; j_gene: TRBJ2-1; d_gene: TRBD2; CDR3aa: CSAAGLVNEQFF; CDR3nt: TGCAGTGCTGCCGGACTAGTCAATGAGCAGTTCTTC
v_gene: TRBV21-1; abundance: -; j_gene: TRBJ2-1; d_gene: -; CDR3aa: CASSKKGPSGDNEQFF; CDR3nt: TGTGCCAGCAGCAAAAAAGGCCCTAGCGGAGACAATGAGCAGTTCTTC
v_gene: TRBV20-1; abundance: many; j_gene: TRBJ2-2; d_gene: TRBD2; CDR3aa: CSAPLPGGPGELFF; CDR3nt: TGCAGTGCTCCTCTTCCGGGAGGCCCCGGGGAGCTGTTTTTT
v_gene: TRBV4-1; abundance: -; j_gene: TRBJ2-2; d_gene: -; CDR3aa: CASSGTRNTGELFF; CDR3nt: TGCGCCAGCAGCGGAACCAGGAACACCGGGGAGCTGTTTTTT
v_gene: TRBV24-1; abundance: once; j_gene: TRBJ2-2; d_gene: TRBD2; CDR3aa: CATSDSVAGVVNGELFF; CDR3nt: TGTGCCACCAGTGATTCCGTAGCGGGAGTGGTTAACGGGGAGCTGTTTTTT
v_gene: TRBV10-3; abundance: -; j_gene: TRBJ2-5; d_gene: TRBD2; CDR3aa: CAISDRTSGIETQYF; CDR3nt: TGTGCCATCAGTGATAGGACTAGCGGGATAGAGACCCAGTACTTC
v_gene: TRBV6-5; abundance: -; j_gene: TRBJ1-2; d_gene: -; CDR3aa: CASSYVQGPYGYTF; CDR3nt: TGTGCCAGCAGTTACGTCCAGGGGCCCTATGGCTACACCTTC
v_gene: TRBV7-2; abundance: few; j_gene: TRBJ2-1; d_gene: TRBD2; CDR3aa: CASSPGTSGRYPFF; CDR3nt: TGTGCCAGCAGCCCAGGGACTAGCGGGAGATATCCGTTCTTC
v_gene: TRBV11-2; abundance: -; j_gene: TRBJ2-7; d_gene: -; CDR3aa: CASSLQRIPDYEQYF; CDR3nt: TGTGCCAGCAGCCTCCAGCGAATCCCAGACTACGAGCAGTACTTC
v_gene: TRBV24-1; abundance: -; j_gene: TRBJ1-5; d_gene: -; CDR3aa: CATQPGGGDQPQHF; CDR3nt: TGTGCCACCCAACCGGGGGGGGGCGATCAGCCCCAGCATTTT
v_gene: TRBV9; abundance: few; j_gene: TRBJ2-3; d_gene: TRBD2; CDR3aa: CASSVYTSGIEYF; CDR3nt: TGTGCCAGCAGCGTATATACTAGCGGGATCGAGTATTTT
v_gene: TRBV12-3/TRBV12-4; abundance: few; j_gene: TRBJ2-3; d_gene: -; CDR3aa: CASSWTGTDTQYF; CDR3nt: TGTGCCAGCAGCTGGACTGGCACAGATACGCAGTATTTT
v_gene: TRBV20-1; abundance: -; j_gene: TRBJ1-2; d_gene: -; CDR3aa: CSARSQGLTNYGYTF; CDR3nt: TGCAGTGCTAGATCTCAAGGACTGACTAACTATGGCTACACCTTC
v_gene: TRBV4-2; abundance: few; j_gene: TRBJ1-4; d_gene: -; CDR3aa: CASSHGQINEKLFF; CDR3nt: TGTGCCAGCAGCCACGGACAGATTAATGAAAAACTGTTTTTT
v_gene: TRBV10-2; abundance: few; j_gene: TRBJ2-7; d_gene: -; CDR3aa: CASKSASRYYEQYF; CDR3nt: TGCGCCAGCAAGAGCGCCTCACGTTATTACGAGCAGTACTTC
v_gene: TRBV5-1; abundance: few; j_gene: TRBJ2-1; d_gene: TRBD2; CDR3aa: CASSPSLAGGSYNEQFF; CDR3nt: TGCGCCAGCAGCCCCTCCCTAGCGGGAGGCTCATACAATGAGCAGTTCTTC
v_gene: TRBV29-1; abundance: -; j_gene: TRBJ2-1; d_gene: TRBD2; CDR3aa: CSGTSGNGGFF; CDR3nt: TGCAGCGGGACTAGCGGGAACGGCGGGTTCTTC
v_gene: TRBV4-2; abundance: few; j_gene: TRBJ2-5; d_gene: -; CDR3aa: CASRGGEETQYF; CDR3nt: TGTGCCAGCCGAGGGGGAGAGGAGACCCAGTACTTC
v_gene: TRBV11-3; abundance: few; j_gene: TRBJ2-4; d_gene: -; CDR3aa: CASSFVSDGNIQYF; CDR3nt: TGTGCCAGCAGCTTCGTCTCGGACGGAAACATTCAGTACTTC
v_gene: TRBV6-6; abundance: -; j_gene: TRBJ2-1; d_gene: TRBD2; CDR3aa: CASGRAMNEQFF; CDR3nt: TGTGCCAGCGGGAGGGCCATGAATGAGCAGTTCTTC
v_gene: TRBV6-4; abundance: few; j_gene: TRBJ1-4; d_gene: TRBD1; CDR3aa: CASRSRGFGTGGNQNEKLFF; CDR3nt: TGTGCCAGCAGGAGTCGGGGGTTTGGGACAGGGGGGAACCAGAATGAAAAACTGTTTTTT
v_gene: TRBV12-3/TRBV12-4; abundance: -; j_gene: TRBJ2-2; d_gene: -; CDR3aa: CASRKGNTGELFF; CDR3nt: TGTGCCAGCAGGAAAGGGAACACCGGGGAGCTGTTTTTT
v_gene: TRBV7-9; abundance: few; j_gene: TRBJ1-5; d_gene: -; CDR3aa: CASSLVGAVDNQPQHF; CDR3nt: TGTGCCAGCAGCTTAGTTGGGGCAGTAGACAATCAGCCCCAGCATTTT
v_gene: TRBV4-1; abundance: many; j_gene: TRBJ2-7; d_gene: -; CDR3aa: CASSRGPSTGEGYEQYF; CDR3nt: TGCGCCAGCAGCCGGGGGCCCTCGACAGGGGAGGGCTACGAGCAGTACTTC
v_gene: TRBV5-1; abundance: -; j_gene: TRBJ2-6; d_gene: -; CDR3aa: CASNASYSGANVLTF; CDR3nt: TGCGCCAGCAACGCCAGTTACTCTGGGGCCAACGTCCTGACTTTC
v_gene: TRBV29-1; abundance: -; j_gene: TRBJ2-1; d_gene: TRBD2; CDR3aa: CSVDTSGLFEQFF; CDR3nt: TGCAGCGTTGATACTAGCGGCCTCTTCGAGCAGTTCTTC
v_gene: TRBV27; abundance: -; j_gene: TRBJ2-2; d_gene: TRBD1; CDR3aa: CASSQADRGTGELFF; CDR3nt: TGTGCCAGCAGTCAGGCCGACAGGGGCACCGGGGAGCTGTTTTTT
v_gene: TRBV11-2; abundance: few; j_gene: TRBJ2-3; d_gene: -; CDR3aa: CASSWRKGTDTQYF; CDR3nt: TGTGCCAGCAGCTGGAGGAAGGGCACAGATACGCAGTATTTT
v_gene: TRBV18; abundance: few; j_gene: TRBJ1-4; d_gene: TRBD1; CDR3aa: CASSPPRQGKSEKLFF; CDR3nt: TGTGCCAGCTCACCGCCAAGACAGGGAAAGAGTGAAAAACTGTTTTTT
v_gene: TRBV6-6; abundance: -; j_gene: TRBJ1-3; d_gene: TRBD1; CDR3aa: CASSYTARDRAYF; CDR3nt: TGTGCCAGCAGTTACACCGCACGGGACAGGGCATATTTT
v_gene: TRBV28; abundance: once; j_gene: TRBJ2-7; d_gene: -; CDR3aa: CATRTSPDEQYF; CDR3nt: TGTGCCACCCGGACAAGTCCTGATGAGCAGTACTTC
v_gene: TRBV12-3/TRBV12-4; abundance: many; j_gene: TRBJ2-7; d_gene: -; CDR3aa: CASSLAGPSYEQYF; CDR3nt: TGTGCCAGCAGTTTAGCGGGACCAAGCTACGAGCAGTACTTC
v_gene: TRBV5-1; abundance: -; j_gene: TRBJ2-5; d_gene: -; CDR3aa: CASSNFSGRRVKTQYF; CDR3nt: TGCGCCAGCAGCAACTTTAGCGGCCGGAGAGTGAAGACCCAGTACTTC
v_gene: TRBV14; abundance: few; j_gene: TRBJ2-3; d_gene: -; CDR3aa: CASRKLGQTDTQYF; CDR3nt: TGTGCCAGCAGAAAATTAGGACAGACAGATACGCAGTATTTT
v_gene: TRBV20-1; abundance: -; j_gene: TRBJ1-5; d_gene: -; CDR3aa: CSARRGLNQPQHF; CDR3nt: TGCAGTGCTAGACGAGGGCTCAATCAGCCCCAGCATTTT
v_gene: TRBV30; abundance: -; j_gene: TRBJ2-1; d_gene: TRBD1; CDR3aa: CAWIRGSSYNEQFF; CDR3nt: TGTGCCTGGATCAGGGGGAGCTCCTACAATGAGCAGTTCTTC
v_gene: TRBV4-1; abundance: few; j_gene: TRBJ2-2; d_gene: TRBD2; CDR3aa: CASSQDTSGRVYTGELFF; CDR3nt: TGCGCCAGCAGCCAAGATACTAGCGGGAGGGTTTACACCGGGGAGCTGTTTTTT
v_gene: TRBV10-3; abundance: few; j_gene: TRBJ2-6; d_gene: TRBD1; CDR3aa: CAISGQGWAGANVLTF; CDR3nt: TGTGCCATCAGTGGACAGGGGTGGGCTGGGGCCAACGTCCTGACTTTC
v_gene: TRBV3-1; abundance: -; j_gene: TRBJ2-3; d_gene: -; CDR3aa: CASSQVLGGTDTQYF; CDR3nt: TGTGCCAGCAGCCAAGTTCTAGGGGGCACAGATACGCAGTATTTT
v_gene: TRBV20-1; abundance: few; j_gene: TRBJ2-1; d_gene: TRBD2; CDR3aa: CSARPGRAYNEQFF; CDR3nt: TGCAGTGCTAGGCCCGGGAGGGCGTACAATGAGCAGTTCTTC
v_gene: TRBV29-1; abundance: -; j_gene: TRBJ1-4; d_gene: -; CDR3aa: CSVGTGRVATNEKLFF; CDR3nt: TGCAGCGTTGGAACAGGGAGAGTTGCAACTAATGAAAAACTGTTTTTT
v_gene: TRBV29-1; abundance: few; j_gene: TRBJ2-7; d_gene: -; CDR3aa: CSVEVVGAGEQYF; CDR3nt: TGCAGCGTTGAAGTCGTCGGGGCGGGCGAGCAGTACTTC
v_gene: TRBV4-3; abundance: -; j_gene: TRBJ2-1; d_gene: -; CDR3aa: CASSQDPRDNEQFF; CDR3nt: TGCGCCAGCAGCCAAGATCCGAGAGACAATGAGCAGTTCTTC
v_gene: TRBV25-1; abundance: few; j_gene: TRBJ1-6; d_gene: -; CDR3aa: CASIGGYNSPLHF; CDR3nt: TGTGCCAGCATAGGGGGATATAATTCACCCCTCCACTTT
v_gene: TRBV6-1; abundance: -; j_gene: TRBJ2-3; d_gene: TRBD1; CDR3aa: CASSKMSRDRIRYF; CDR3nt: TGTGCCAGCAGTAAGATGTCGAGGGACAGGATTCGGTATTTT
v_gene: TRBV28; abundance: -; j_gene: TRBJ1-1; d_gene: -; CDR3aa: CASSLEWSEAFF; CDR3nt: TGTGCCAGCAGTTTGGAATGGTCTGAAGCTTTCTTT
v_gene: TRBV12-3/TRBV12-4; abundance: many; j_gene: TRBJ1-5; d_gene: TRBD1; CDR3aa: CASRTGGNQPQHF; CDR3nt: TGTGCCAGCAGGACAGGGGGAAATCAGCCCCAGCATTTT
v_gene: TRBV12-3/TRBV12-4; abundance: -; j_gene: TRBJ2-5; d_gene: -; CDR3aa: CASSFYGETQYF; CDR3nt: TGTGCCAGCAGTTTCTATGGGGAGACCCAGTACTTC
v_gene: TRBV12-3/TRBV12-4; abundance: few; j_gene: TRBJ1-5; d_gene: -; CDR3aa: CASEAEGGNQPQHF; CDR3nt: TGTGCCAGCGAGGCCGAAGGGGGTAATCAGCCCCAGCATTTT
v_gene: TRBV7-2; abundance: -; j_gene: TRBJ1-2; d_gene: TRBD1; CDR3aa: CASSLNRGGYGYTF; CDR3nt: TGTGCCAGCAGCTTAAACAGGGGTGGCTATGGCTACACCTTC
v_gene: TRBV24-1; abundance: -; j_gene: TRBJ2-1; d_gene: -; CDR3aa: CATSDRGAGSREQFF; CDR3nt: TGTGCCACCAGTGACCGCGGGGCGGGATCACGGGAGCAGTTCTTC
v_gene: TRBV5-1; abundance: -; j_gene: TRBJ1-1; d_gene: TRBD1; CDR3aa: CASSWDRGRTEAFF; CDR3nt: TGCGCCAGCAGCTGGGACAGGGGTCGCACTGAAGCTTTCTTT
v_gene: TRBV5-1; abundance: -; j_gene: TRBJ2-1; d_gene: TRBD1; CDR3aa: CASSSLQGGSYNEQFF; CDR3nt: TGCGCCAGCAGCTCCCTACAGGGGGGCTCCTACAATGAGCAGTTCTTC
v_gene: TRBV12-3/TRBV12-4; abundance: -; j_gene: TRBJ2-2; d_gene: -; CDR3aa: CASSPGFAYTGELFF; CDR3nt: TGTGCCAGCAGTCCAGGGTTTGCGTACACCGGGGAGCTGTTTTTT
v_gene: TRBV7-2; abundance: -; j_gene: TRBJ2-3; d_gene: TRBD2; CDR3aa: CASSLGGGFTDTQYF; CDR3nt: TGTGCCAGCAGCTTAGGGGGGGGTTTTACAGATACGCAGTATTTT
v_gene: TRBV29-1; abundance: few; j_gene: TRBJ1-5; d_gene: TRBD1; CDR3aa: CSVVLGQGAVDGNQPQHF; CDR3nt: TGCAGCGTTGTTTTGGGACAGGGGGCGGTGGATGGCAATCAGCCCCAGCATTTT
v_gene: TRBV30; abundance: few; j_gene: TRBJ1-1; d_gene: -; CDR3aa: CAWIRVWSEAFF; CDR3nt: TGTGCCTGGATCCGGGTTTGGTCTGAAGCTTTCTTT
v_gene: TRBV7-6; abundance: once; j_gene: TRBJ2-7; d_gene: TRBD2; CDR3aa: CASSPEGTSFAEQYF; CDR3nt: TGTGCCAGCAGCCCTGAAGGGACTAGCTTCGCCGAGCAGTACTTC